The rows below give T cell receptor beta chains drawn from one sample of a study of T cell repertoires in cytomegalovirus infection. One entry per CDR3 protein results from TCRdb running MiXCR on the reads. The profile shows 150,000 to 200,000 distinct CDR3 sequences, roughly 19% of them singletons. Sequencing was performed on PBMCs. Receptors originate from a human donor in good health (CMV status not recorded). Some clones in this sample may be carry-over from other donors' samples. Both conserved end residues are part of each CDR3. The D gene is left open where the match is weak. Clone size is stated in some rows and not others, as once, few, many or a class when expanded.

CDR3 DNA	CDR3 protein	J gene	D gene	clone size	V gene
TGTGCCAGCAGCTTAGGGGCAGGAATATACGAGCAGTACTTC	CASSLGAGIYEQYF	TRBJ2-7	NA	many	TRBV7-2
TGCAGTGCTAGGTCGGGAAAGACCCAGTACTTC	CSARSGKTQYF	TRBJ2-5	NA	NA	TRBV20-1
TGTGCCAGCAGCCTAGCCGCGAGCACAGATACGCAGTATTTT	CASSLAASTDTQYF	TRBJ2-3	NA	few	TRBV7-9
TGTGCCAGCAGTTTGACAGGGGCGGCTAATGAGCAGTTCTTC	CASSLTGAANEQFF	TRBJ2-1	TRBD1	many	TRBV12-3/TRBV12-4
TGTGCCAGCAGCCCGTGGACTGGGTATCGGACTGAAGCTTTCTTT	CASSPWTGYRTEAFF	TRBJ1-1	NA	NA	TRBV7-9
TGCAGCGTTGAAGAGCTGGACAAAAACATTCAGTACTTC	CSVEELDKNIQYF	TRBJ2-4	NA	many	TRBV29-1
TGTGCCAGCAGCTTAGGGACTTATGGGGATGAGCAGTTCTTC	CASSLGTYGDEQFF	TRBJ2-1	NA	few	TRBV7-9
TGTGCCAGCAGCCCTCTTACAGGATACACCGGGGAGCTGTTTTTT	CASSPLTGYTGELFF	TRBJ2-2	NA	many	TRBV7-6
TGTGCCAGCAATCCCTCGGACAGGGGGGCCTATTCACCCCTCCACTTT	CASNPSDRGAYSPLHF	TRBJ1-6	TRBD1	NA	TRBV7-8
TGTGCCAGCAGATACAGGGGCGCGCCCTACGAGCAGTACTTC	CASRYRGAPYEQYF	TRBJ2-7	TRBD1	NA	TRBV5-6
TGTGCCAGCAGCTCCGGGACTTCTCAAGAGACCCAGTACTTC	CASSSGTSQETQYF	TRBJ2-5	NA	few	TRBV5-4
TGTGCCAGCAGCTTAGGGACTAGCGGGAGTGGGCAAGAGACCCAGTACTTC	CASSLGTSGSGQETQYF	TRBJ2-5	TRBD2	few	TRBV7-2
TGTGCCAGCAGAACAGGCGGACCTTCACCCCTCCACTTT	CASRTGGPSPLHF	TRBJ1-6	NA	NA	TRBV28
TGTGCCAGCCGGACAGGGCCCAACACTGAAGCTTTCTTT	CASRTGPNTEAFF	TRBJ1-1	TRBD1	many	TRBV7-2
TGCAGCGTCGCCCTGGACAGGGCATTAGGAGATACGCAGTATTTT	CSVALDRALGDTQYF	TRBJ2-3	TRBD1	NA	TRBV29-1
TGTGCCAGCAGGCCAATACATATGGAGAACACCTTC	CASRPIHMENTF	TRBJ1-2	NA	NA	TRBV12-3/TRBV12-4
TGCGCCAGCACTCTTTCGGGGCCTGGATACAATGAGCAGTTCTTC	CASTLSGPGYNEQFF	TRBJ2-1	NA	NA	TRBV5-1